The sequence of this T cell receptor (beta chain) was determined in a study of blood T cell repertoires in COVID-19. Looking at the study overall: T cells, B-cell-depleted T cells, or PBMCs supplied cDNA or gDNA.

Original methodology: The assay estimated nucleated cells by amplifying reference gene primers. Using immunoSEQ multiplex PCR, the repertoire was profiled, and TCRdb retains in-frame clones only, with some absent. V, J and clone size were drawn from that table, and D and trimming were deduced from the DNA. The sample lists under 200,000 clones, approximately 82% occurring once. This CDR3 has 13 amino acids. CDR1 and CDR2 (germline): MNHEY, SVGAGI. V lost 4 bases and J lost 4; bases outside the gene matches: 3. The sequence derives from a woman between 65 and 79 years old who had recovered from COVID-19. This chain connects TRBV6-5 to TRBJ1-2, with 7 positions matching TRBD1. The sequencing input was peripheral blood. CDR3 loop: CASSWGQLYGYTF. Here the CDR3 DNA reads TGTGCCAGCAGTTGGGGACAGCTCTATGGCTACACCTTC.